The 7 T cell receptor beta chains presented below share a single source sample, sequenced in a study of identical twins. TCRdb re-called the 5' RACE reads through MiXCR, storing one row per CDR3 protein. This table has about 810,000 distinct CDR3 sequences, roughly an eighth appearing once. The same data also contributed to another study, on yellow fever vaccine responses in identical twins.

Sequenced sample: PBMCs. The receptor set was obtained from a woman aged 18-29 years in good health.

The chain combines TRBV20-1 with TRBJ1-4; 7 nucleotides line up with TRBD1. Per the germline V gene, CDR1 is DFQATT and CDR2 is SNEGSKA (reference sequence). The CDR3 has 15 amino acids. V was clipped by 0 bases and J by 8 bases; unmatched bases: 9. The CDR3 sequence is CSARDLEGAGEKLFF. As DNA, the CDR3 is TGCAGTGCTAGAGATCTCGAGGGGGCTGGGGAAAAACTGTTTTTT.

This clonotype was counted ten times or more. CDR3 sequence reads: CASSTGQVSYGYTF. In DNA, the CDR3 is TGTGCCAGCAGTACAGGACAGGTTTCCTATGGCTACACCTTC. The rearrangement links TRBV12-3 or TRBV12-4 to TRBJ1-2, with 7 positions matching TRBD1. The V gene end was trimmed by 5 bases and the J gene end by 4 bases; junction bases not matched to a gene: 7. This CDR3 is built from 14 residues.

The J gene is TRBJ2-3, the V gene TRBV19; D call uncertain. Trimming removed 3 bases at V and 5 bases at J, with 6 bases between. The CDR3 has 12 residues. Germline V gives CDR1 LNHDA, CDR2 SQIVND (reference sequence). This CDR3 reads CASSIGVDTQYF. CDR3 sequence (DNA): TGTGCCAGTAGTATTGGAGTAGATACGCAGTATTTT.

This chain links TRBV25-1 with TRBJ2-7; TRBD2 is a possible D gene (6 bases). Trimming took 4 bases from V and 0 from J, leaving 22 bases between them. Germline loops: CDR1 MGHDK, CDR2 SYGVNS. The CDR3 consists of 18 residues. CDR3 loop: CASSGGTPGLGSSYEQYF. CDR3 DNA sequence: TGTGCCAGCAGTGGCGGGACTCCCGGACTGGGTTCCTCCTACGAGCAGTACTTC.

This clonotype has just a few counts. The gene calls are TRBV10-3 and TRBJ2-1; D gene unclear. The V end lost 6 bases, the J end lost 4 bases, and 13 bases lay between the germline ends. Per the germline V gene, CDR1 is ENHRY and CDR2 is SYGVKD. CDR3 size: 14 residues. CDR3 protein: CAISADVGYNEQFF. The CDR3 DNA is TGTGCCATCAGCGCCGACGTGGGTTACAATGAGCAGTTCTTC.

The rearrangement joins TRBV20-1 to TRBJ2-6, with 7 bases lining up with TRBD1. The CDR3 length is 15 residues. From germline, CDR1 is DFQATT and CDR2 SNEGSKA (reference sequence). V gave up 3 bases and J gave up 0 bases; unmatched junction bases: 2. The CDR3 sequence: CSASGTASGANVLTF. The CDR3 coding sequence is TGCAGTGCTAGCGGGACAGCCTCTGGGGCCAACGTCCTGACTTTC.

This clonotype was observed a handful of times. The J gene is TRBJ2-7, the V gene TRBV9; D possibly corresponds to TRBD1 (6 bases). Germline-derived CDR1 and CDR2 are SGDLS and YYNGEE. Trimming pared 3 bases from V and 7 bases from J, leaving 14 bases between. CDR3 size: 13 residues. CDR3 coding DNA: TGTGCCAGCAGCGGGGACATTCCTTTAGAGCAGTACTTC. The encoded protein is CASSGDIPLEQYF.